Presented here are 17 T cell receptor beta chains from one specimen sequenced in a study of cytomegalovirus exposure and HLA in healthy donors. The table came from immunoSEQ multiplex PCR; TCRdb's copy has only in-frame clones and leaves some out. Of hundreds of thousands of clones in the sample, about nine tenths were seen once. The material sequenced was PBMCs. The receptor source for this set is a woman younger than 45 in good health and CMV-seronegative.

The chain has TRBV28 and TRBJ1-3; weak D call: TRBD1 (5 bases). CDR3 length: 13 amino acids. The germline gives CDR1 MDHEN, CDR2 SYDVKM. V dropped 5 bases and J dropped 0 bases, with 5 bases sitting between them. CDR3 amino acids: CASSDSSGNTIYF. In nucleotides, the CDR3 is TGTGCCAGCAGTGACAGCTCTGGAAACACCATATATTTT.

This clone was recorded only once. The chain links TRBV18 to TRBJ2-7; 11 bases are a match to TRBD2. CDR1 KGHSH and CDR2 LQKENI come from the germline V gene. This CDR3 is built from 13 residues. J lost 4 bases, V lost 4 bases, and 0 bases had no gene match. CDR3 residues: CASSLAGGYEQYF. The CDR3 DNA sequence: TGTGCCAGCTCACTAGCGGGAGGGTACGAGCAGTACTTC.

V and J are TRBV27 and TRBJ2-2; D is ambiguous. Trimming shortened V by 3 bases and J by 2 bases, and 4 bases separated the two germline ends. Germline V CDR1 and CDR2: MNHEY, SMNVEV (reference sequence). The CDR3 is 13 residues long. In DNA form, the CDR3 reads TGTGCCAGCAGTTTCGACAACACCGGGGAGCTGTTTTTT. Amino acids: CASSFDNTGELFF.

The chain links TRBV5-4 to TRBJ2-7, with D perhaps matching TRBD2 (6 bases). V was pared by 3 bases and J by 3 bases, with 13 bases between. Germline V gives CDR1 SGHNT, CDR2 YYREEE (reference sequence). The length of the CDR3 is 14 residues. CDR3 protein: CASSWRDGDYEQYF. DNA of the CDR3: TGTGCCAGCAGCTGGCGGGACGGGGACTACGAGCAGTACTTC.

The genes are TRBV4-3 and TRBJ2-5; D remains ambiguous. Trimming removed 1 base at V and 0 bases at J, with 12 bases between. Germline V gene data show CDR1 as LGHNA and CDR2 as YSLEER. CDR3 length equals 16 residues. CDR3 coding DNA: TGCGCCAGCAGCCAAGGAAAAGGGCACTACCAAGAGACCCAGTACTTC. The encoded protein is CASSQGKGHYQETQYF.

V usage is TRBV10-3 and J usage is TRBJ2-7; the match to TRBD1 covers 7 bases. The CDR3 loop spans 13 amino acids. The V and J ends lost 6 bases and 2 bases, in that order; junction bases with no gene match: 4. Germline CDR1 reads ENHRY; CDR2 reads SYGVKD. The CDR3 protein is CAIRDRLTYEQYF. The CDR3, as DNA: TGTGCCATCAGGGACAGGTTGACCTACGAGCAGTACTTC.

The V and J genes are TRBV9 and TRBJ2-1; 8 bases fit TRBD1. The trim removed 4 bases at V and 0 bases at J, leaving 3 bases unmatched. CDR1 is SGDLS, CDR2 YYNGEE, per germline. CDR3 length: 15 amino acids. CDR3 protein: CASSTGGSSYNEQFF. The CDR3 DNA reads TGTGCCAGCAGCACAGGGGGGAGCTCCTACAATGAGCAGTTCTTC.

V and J are TRBV7-9 and TRBJ2-3, with D hard to call. This CDR3 has 13 residues. Germline V gene data show CDR1 as SEHNR and CDR2 as FQNEAQ (reference sequence). The ends were cut back, 8 bases at V and 2 bases at J, with 11 bases in the middle. The CDR3 DNA is TGTGCCAGCCACTATGAGGACACAGATACGCAGTATTTT. It is translated as CASHYEDTDTQYF.

This clone was seen only a few times. V gene TRBV29-1 combines with J gene TRBJ2-3, with 7 bases fitting TRBD1. The CDR3 sequence is 12 residues long. The V gene's germline CDR1 is SQVTM and CDR2 ANQGSEA. V shed 8 bases, J shed 3 bases, and the junction held 5 bases outside the gene matches. CDR3 coding DNA: TGCAGCATTAGGGGGCAAACAGATACGCAGTATTTT. Its translation is CSIRGQTDTQYF.

This sequence joins TRBV7-9 and TRBJ2-1; the D gene is possibly TRBD1 (6 bases). Trimming stripped 4 bases from V and 7 bases from J, with 11 bases between. The germline V gene encodes CDR1 SEHNR and CDR2 FQNEAQ (reference sequence). This CDR3 comprises 13 residues. The CDR3 DNA reads as TGTGCCAGCAGCTCCGGACAGAGGAATGAGCAGTTCTTC. Protein sequence: CASSSGQRNEQFF. Using reference TRBV7-9 and TRBJ2-1 for the parts outside the CDR3, the full variable domain is DTGVSQNPRHKITKRGQNVTFRCDPISEHNRLYWYRQTLGQGPEFLTYFQNEAQLEKSRLLSDRFSAERPKGSFSTLEIQRTEQGDSAMYLCASSSGQRNEQFFGPGTRLTVL.

This sequence joins TRBV5-5 and TRBJ1-2; D perhaps matches TRBD1 (5 bases). The CDR3 has 15 residues. Germline-derived CDR1 and CDR2 are SGHKS and YYEKEE (reference sequence). Trimming took 0 bases from V and 8 from J, leaving 17 bases between them. In nucleotides, the CDR3 is TGTGCCAGCAGCTTGGCGCGACAGTCACGAGTAGGCTACACCTTC. Residues: CASSLARQSRVGYTF.

As regards this clone: This specimen includes other DNA sequences encoding the same CDR3. V gene TRBV5-6 combines with J gene TRBJ2-2; unclear D gene. V shed 0 bases and J shed 2 bases, with 5 bases lying between them. Germline loops: CDR1 SGHDT, CDR2 YYEEEE. This CDR3 is built from 14 residues. The CDR3 reads CASSLVANTGELFF. In nucleotides, the CDR3 is TGTGCCAGCAGCTTGGTCGCTAACACCGGGGAGCTGTTTTTT. Variable domain in full (rest from reference TRBV5-6 and TRBJ2-2): DAGVTQSPTHLIKTRGQQVTLRCSPKSGHDTVSWYQQALGQGPQFIFQYYEEEERQRGNFPDRFSGHQFPNYSSELNVNALLLGDSALYLCASSLVANTGELFFGEGSRLTVL.

This rearrangement joins TRBV6-1 to TRBJ1-5; D is possibly TRBD1 (6 bases). Trimming left V 8 bases short and J 6 bases short, with 17 bases between. The CDR3 is 14 residues long. Germline V gene sequence: CDR1 MNHNS, CDR2 SASEGT. The CDR3 nucleotides are TGTGCCAGCGACCCTGGCGGGGGCGGTCAGCCCCAGCATTTT. Its protein is CASDPGGGGQPQHF.

The genes are TRBV19 and TRBJ2-7; D perhaps matches TRBD1 (6 bases). CDR1 LNHDA and CDR2 SQIVND come from the germline V gene (reference sequence). V lost 6 bases and J 4 bases, leaving 22 bases between the germline ends. The CDR3 is made up of 16 amino acids. The CDR3: CASSSIAPGQIYEQYF. As DNA, the CDR3 is TGTGCCAGTAGCTCAATCGCACCGGGACAAATATACGAGCAGTACTTC.

This clone was counted between two and nine times. The rearrangement links TRBV6-5 to TRBJ1-1; no clear D gene. The V gene's germline CDR1 is MNHEY and CDR2 SVGAGI. This CDR3 spans 15 amino acids. V shed 6 bases and J shed 1 base, with 15 bases lying between them. The CDR3 region is CASSLSRTSNTEAFF. The CDR3 DNA reads as TGTGCCAGCAGCCTCTCTCGGACGTCGAACACTGAAGCTTTCTTT.

This chain uses TRBV9 with TRBJ1-5; perhaps TRBD1 as D (5 bases). The CDR3 loop spans 15 amino acids. Germline V gives CDR1 SGDLS, CDR2 YYNGEE. V was pared by 0 bases and J by 4 bases, with 11 bases between. The CDR3 nucleotides read TGTGCCAGCAGCGTAGGGGGGGAAGGGAATCAGCCCCAGCATTTT. This translates into CASSVGGEGNQPQHF.

The chain combines TRBV7-5 with TRBJ2-1; the table calls TRBD2, which could not be checked here. TRBV7-5 is flagged as a pseudogene. The CDR3 sequence is 14 residues long. This CDR3 reads CARSLPGRNNEQFF. DNA of the CDR3: TGTGCCAGAAGCTTACCGGGAAGGAACAATGAGCAGTTCTTC.